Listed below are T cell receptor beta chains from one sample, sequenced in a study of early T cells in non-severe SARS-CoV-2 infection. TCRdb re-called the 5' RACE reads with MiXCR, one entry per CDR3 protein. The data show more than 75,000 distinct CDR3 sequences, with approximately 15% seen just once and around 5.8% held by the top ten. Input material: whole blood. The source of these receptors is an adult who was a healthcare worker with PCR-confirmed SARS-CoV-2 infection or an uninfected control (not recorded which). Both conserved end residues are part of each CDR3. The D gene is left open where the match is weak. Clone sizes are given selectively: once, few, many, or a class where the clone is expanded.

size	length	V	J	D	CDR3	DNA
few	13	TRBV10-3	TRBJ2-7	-	CAISGRTDYEQYF	TGTGCCATCAGTGGAAGGACGGACTACGAGCAGTACTTC
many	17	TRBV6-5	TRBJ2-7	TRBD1	CASSYSGTGVIPYEQYF	TGTGCCAGCAGTTACTCGGGAACAGGGGTAATCCCCTACGAGCAGTACTTC
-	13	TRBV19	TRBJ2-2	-	CASSIQEGGELFF	TGTGCCAGTAGTATCCAAGAGGGCGGGGAGCTGTTTTTT
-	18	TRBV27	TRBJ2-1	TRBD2	CASSLLGGALLADNEQFF	TGTGCCAGCAGTTTACTCGGGGGGGCGTTATTAGCCGACAATGAGCAGTTCTTC
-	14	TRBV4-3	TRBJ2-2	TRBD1	CASSRDRVTGELFF	TGCGCCAGCAGCCGGGACAGGGTGACCGGGGAGCTGTTTTTT
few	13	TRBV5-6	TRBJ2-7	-	CASSLGNTYEQYF	TGTGCCAGCAGCTTAGGTAATACCTACGAGCAGTACTTC
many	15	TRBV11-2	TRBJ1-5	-	CASSLGGQGHQPQHF	TGTGCCAGCAGCTTAGGAGGCCAGGGACATCAGCCCCAGCATTTT
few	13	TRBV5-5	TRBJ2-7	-	CASSLEGPYEQYF	TGTGCCAGCAGCTTGGAGGGCCCCTACGAGCAGTACTTC
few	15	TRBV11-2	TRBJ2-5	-	CASSSADGAGETQYF	TGTGCCAGCAGCTCGGCGGACGGGGCCGGAGAGACCCAGTACTTC
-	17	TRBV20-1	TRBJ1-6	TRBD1	CSARRDRGGSYNSPLHF	TGCAGTGCTAGACGAGACAGGGGAGGGTCATATAATTCACCCCTCCACTTT
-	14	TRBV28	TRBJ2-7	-	CASSRIDGSYEQYF	TGTGCCAGCAGTCGGATCGATGGGTCCTACGAGCAGTACTTC
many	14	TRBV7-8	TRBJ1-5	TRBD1	CASSSGTVRQPQHF	TGTGCCAGCAGCTCGGGGACAGTGAGGCAGCCCCAGCATTTT
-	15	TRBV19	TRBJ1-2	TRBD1	CASEPPGTGLYGYTF	TGTGCCAGTGAGCCCCCCGGGACAGGCCTCTATGGCTACACCTTC
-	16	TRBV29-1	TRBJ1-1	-	CSVEIRAGIMNTEAFF	TGCAGCGTTGAAATTAGGGCAGGGATTATGAACACTGAAGCTTTCTTT
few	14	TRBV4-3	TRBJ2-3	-	CASSQVVWEDTQYF	TGCGCCAGCAGCCAAGTAGTCTGGGAAGATACGCAGTATTTT
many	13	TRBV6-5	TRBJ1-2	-	CASSMTGDYGYTF	TGTGCCAGCAGTATGACAGGAGACTATGGCTACACCTTC
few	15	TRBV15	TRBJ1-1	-	CATSRVTAENTEAFF	TGTGCCACCAGCAGAGTGACAGCTGAAAACACTGAAGCTTTCTTT
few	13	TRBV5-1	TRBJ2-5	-	CASASGVQETQYF	TGCGCCAGCGCTTCAGGGGTTCAAGAGACCCAGTACTTC
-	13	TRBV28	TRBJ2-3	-	CASSLPYSSTQYF	TGTGCCAGCAGTCTTCCTTACTCGTCCACGCAGTATTTT
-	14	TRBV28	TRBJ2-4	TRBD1	CASRLQGARNIQYF	TGTGCCAGCAGACTACAGGGGGCGCGGAACATTCAGTACTTC
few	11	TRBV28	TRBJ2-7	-	CASSWGVEQYF	TGTGCCAGCAGCTGGGGGGTGGAGCAGTACTTC
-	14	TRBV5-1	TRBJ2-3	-	CASSSGVDTDTQYF	TGCGCCAGCAGCTCAGGGGTGGACACAGATACGCAGTATTTT
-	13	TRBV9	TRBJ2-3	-	CASSVEGADTQYF	TGTGCCAGCAGCGTAGAAGGGGCAGATACGCAGTATTTT
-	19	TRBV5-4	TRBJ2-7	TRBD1	CASSMRPYGGQRKSYEQYF	TGTGCCAGCAGCATGAGACCTTATGGGGGACAGAGGAAATCCTACGAGCAGTACTTC
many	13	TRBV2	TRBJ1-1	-	CASNGEMNTEAFF	TGTGCCAGCAATGGGGAAATGAACACTGAAGCTTTCTTT
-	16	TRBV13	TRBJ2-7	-	CASSLYYTGQTYEQYF	TGTGCCAGCAGCTTATACTATACCGGACAGACCTACGAGCAGTACTTC
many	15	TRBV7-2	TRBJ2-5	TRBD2	CASSFKIAGTQTQYF	TGTGCCAGCAGCTTCAAGATAGCGGGAACGCAGACCCAGTACTTC
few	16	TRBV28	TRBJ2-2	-	CASSLSARGTTGELFF	TGTGCCAGCAGTTTGAGTGCCAGGGGCACCACCGGGGAGCTGTTTTTT
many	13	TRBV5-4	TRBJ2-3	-	CASRPGPQDTQYF	TGTGCCAGCAGGCCGGGGCCGCAAGATACGCAGTATTTT
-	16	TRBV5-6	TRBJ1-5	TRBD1	CASSSTGGALNQPQHF	TGTGCCAGCAGCTCTACAGGGGGCGCTTTGAATCAGCCCCAGCATTTT
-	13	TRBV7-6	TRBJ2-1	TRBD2	CASSLEAGDRQFF	TGTGCCAGCAGCTTAGAGGCGGGGGACCGGCAGTTCTTC
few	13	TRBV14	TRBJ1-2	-	CASSQGPGGGYTF	TGTGCCAGCAGCCAAGGGCCAGGAGGTGGCTACACCTTC
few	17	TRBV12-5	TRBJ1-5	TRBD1	CASGLVADRGFNQPQHF	TGTGCTAGTGGTTTGGTAGCGGACAGGGGCTTCAACCAGCCCCAGCATTTT
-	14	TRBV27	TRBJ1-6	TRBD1	CASTRTGSPSPLHF	TGTGCCAGCACCCGGACAGGGTCCCCCTCACCCCTCCACTTT
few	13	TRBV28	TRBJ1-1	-	CASSPTGNTEAFF	TGTGCCAGCAGTCCGACAGGGAACACTGAAGCTTTCTTT
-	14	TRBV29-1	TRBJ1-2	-	CSVGIQDGAYGYTF	TGCAGCGTTGGAATCCAGGACGGAGCCTATGGCTACACCTTC
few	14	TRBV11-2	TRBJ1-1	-	CASSPQGGVTEAFF	TGTGCCAGCAGCCCACAGGGTGGCGTGACTGAAGCTTTCTTT
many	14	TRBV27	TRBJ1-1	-	CASSLTALNTEAFF	TGTGCCAGCAGTCTAACCGCCTTGAACACTGAAGCTTTCTTT
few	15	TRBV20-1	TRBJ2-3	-	CSARDPRVASDTQYF	TGCAGTGCTAGAGACCCCCGGGTAGCTTCAGATACGCAGTATTTT
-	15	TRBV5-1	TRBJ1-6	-	CASSLEQGGNSPLHF	TGCGCCAGCAGCTTGGAACAGGGTGGTAATTCACCCCTCCACTTT
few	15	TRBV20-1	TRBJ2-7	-	CSARDLGQTLWEQYF	TGCAGTGCTAGAGATCTTGGACAGACCCTCTGGGAGCAGTACTTC
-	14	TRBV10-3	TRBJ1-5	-	CAISELGRNQPQHF	TGTGCCATCAGTGAGTTGGGGCGCAATCAGCCCCAGCATTTT
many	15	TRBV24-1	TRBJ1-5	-	CATSGGERGNQPQHF	TGTGCCACCAGTGGGGGGGAACGTGGGAATCAGCCCCAGCATTTT
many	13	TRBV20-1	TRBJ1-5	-	CSARWGPNQPQHF	TGCAGTGCTAGATGGGGGCCCAATCAGCCCCAGCATTTT
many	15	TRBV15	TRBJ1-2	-	CATSRDLPENYGYTF	TGTGCCACCAGCAGAGATCTTCCCGAGAACTATGGCTACACCTTC
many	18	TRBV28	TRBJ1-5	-	CASSRSERRSSRDQPQHF	TGTGCCAGCAGTCGATCCGAAAGAAGGAGCTCGAGGGATCAGCCCCAGCATTTT
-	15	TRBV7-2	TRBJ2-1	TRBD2	CASSPLGGGHNEQFF	TGTGCCAGCAGCCCCCTTGGCGGGGGGCACAATGAGCAGTTCTTC
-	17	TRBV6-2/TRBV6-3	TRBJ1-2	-	CASSYSRQASANYGYTF	TGTGCCAGCAGTTACTCGAGGCAGGCGAGTGCTAACTATGGCTACACCTTC
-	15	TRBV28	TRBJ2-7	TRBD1	CASSLIQGQSYEQYF	TGTGCCAGCAGTTTAATACAGGGGCAATCCTACGAGCAGTACTTC
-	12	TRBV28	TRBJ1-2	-	CASSFLSYGYTF	TGTGCCAGCAGTTTTCTATCCTATGGCTACACCTTC
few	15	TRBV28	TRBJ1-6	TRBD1	CASSGRGTGNSPLHF	TGTGCCAGCAGTGGAAGGGGGACAGGTAATTCACCCCTCCACTTT
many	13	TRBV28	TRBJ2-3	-	CASSLGSTDTQYF	TGTGCCAGCAGTTTAGGGAGCACAGATACGCAGTATTTT
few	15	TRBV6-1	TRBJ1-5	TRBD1	CASSEEGGRGRPQHF	TGTGCCAGCAGTGAAGAGGGAGGGAGGGGGCGACCCCAGCATTTT
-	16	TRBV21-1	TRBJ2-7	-	CASRGGSEGSSYEQYF	TGTGCCAGCAGAGGGGGTAGCGAGGGAAGCTCCTACGAGCAGTACTTC
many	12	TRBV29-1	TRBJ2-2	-	CSVGQGTEELFF	TGCAGCGTTGGGCAGGGAACGGAGGAGCTGTTTTTT